The rows below give T cell receptor beta chains drawn from one sample of a study of blood T cell repertoires in COVID-19. Repertoires were generated with immunoSEQ multiplex PCR, while TCRdb's copy carries only in-frame clones and drops some. The sample has about 81,000 clones; 82% are singletons. Sequencing was done on a sample of peripheral blood. Receptors originate from a man aged 55-75 years with acute or convalescent COVID-19. CDR3s include the opening cysteine and the closing phenylalanine or tryptophan. The D gene is left open where the match is weak. Rows give clone size only sometimes, using once, few, many, or a class for an expanded clone.

cdr3_nt cdr3_aa cdr3_length v_call clone_size j_call d_call
TGTGCCAGCAGTCTAGCGGGGGTCTACGAGCAGTACTTC CASSLAGVYEQYF 13 TRBV7-9 - TRBJ2-7 TRBD2
TGTGCCAGCAGCTCGGAGATAGCGGGGGTAAATGAGCAGTTCTTC CASSSEIAGVNEQFF 15 TRBV7-2 few TRBJ2-1 TRBD2
TGTGCTAGTGGTGTAAACTACGAGCAGTACTTC CASGVNYEQYF 11 TRBV12-5 - TRBJ2-7 -
TGTGCCATCAGGGGACTTAGCGGTCCGGGTCTTAATACGCAGTATTTT CAIRGLSGPGLNTQYF 16 TRBV10-3 once TRBJ2-3 -
TGTGCCAGCAGCCCACAGGGGTCCGGAAACACCATATATTTT CASSPQGSGNTIYF 14 TRBV7-9 - TRBJ1-3 TRBD1
TGCGCCAGCAGCGTATTCGGGACTCCGAACACCGGGGAGCTGTTTTTT CASSVFGTPNTGELFF 16 TRBV5-1 - TRBJ2-2 -
TGTGCCAGCAGTTTAGGGACTAGTAATAAGGAGCAGTTCTTC CASSLGTSNKEQFF 14 TRBV28 - TRBJ2-1 TRBD2
TGTGCCAGTAGTATGCGGGGGGCTATCCTCTCCTACGAGCAGTACTTC CASSMRGAILSYEQYF 16 TRBV19 - TRBJ2-7 TRBD2
TGCGCCACCATGATCGGGGGGCCGCAAGATACGCAGTATTTT CATMIGGPQDTQYF 14 TRBV5-1 - TRBJ2-3 -
TGCGCCAGCAGCAGGGGGATCACAGATACGCAGTATTTT CASSRGITDTQYF 13 TRBV5-1 - TRBJ2-3 -